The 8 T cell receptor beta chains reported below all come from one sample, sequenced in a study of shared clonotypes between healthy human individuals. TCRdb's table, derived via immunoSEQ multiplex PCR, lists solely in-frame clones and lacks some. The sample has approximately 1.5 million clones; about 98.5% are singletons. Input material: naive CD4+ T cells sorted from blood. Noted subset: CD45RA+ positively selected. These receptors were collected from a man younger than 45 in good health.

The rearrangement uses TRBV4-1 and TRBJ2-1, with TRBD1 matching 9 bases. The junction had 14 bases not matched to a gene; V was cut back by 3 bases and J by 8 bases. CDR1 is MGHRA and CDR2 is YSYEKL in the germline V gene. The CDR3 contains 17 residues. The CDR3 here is CASSHETGGASIDEQFF. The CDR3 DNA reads TGCGCCAGCAGCCACGAGACAGGGGGAGCTAGCATCGATGAGCAGTTCTTC.

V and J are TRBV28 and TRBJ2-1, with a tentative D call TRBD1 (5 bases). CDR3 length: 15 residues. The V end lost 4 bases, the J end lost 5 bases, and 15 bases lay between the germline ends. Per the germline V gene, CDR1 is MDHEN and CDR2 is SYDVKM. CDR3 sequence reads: CASSSLGRANNEQFF. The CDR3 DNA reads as TGTGCCAGCAGTTCCCTCGGCAGGGCCAACAATGAGCAGTTCTTC.

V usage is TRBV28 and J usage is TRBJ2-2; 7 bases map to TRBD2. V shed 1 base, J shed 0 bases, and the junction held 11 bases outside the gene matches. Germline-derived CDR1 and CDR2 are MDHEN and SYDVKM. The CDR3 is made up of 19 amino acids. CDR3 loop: CASSLFSGLKFANTGELFF. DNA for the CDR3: TGTGCCAGCAGTTTATTTAGCGGGTTAAAGTTCGCGAACACCGGGGAGCTGTTTTTT.

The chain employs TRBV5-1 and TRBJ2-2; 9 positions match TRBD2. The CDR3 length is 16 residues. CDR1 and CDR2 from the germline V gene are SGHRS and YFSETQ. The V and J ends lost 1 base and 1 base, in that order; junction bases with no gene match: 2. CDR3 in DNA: TGCGCCAGCAGCTTGATAGCGGGAGTGAACACCGGGGAGCTGTTTTTT. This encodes CASSLIAGVNTGELFF.

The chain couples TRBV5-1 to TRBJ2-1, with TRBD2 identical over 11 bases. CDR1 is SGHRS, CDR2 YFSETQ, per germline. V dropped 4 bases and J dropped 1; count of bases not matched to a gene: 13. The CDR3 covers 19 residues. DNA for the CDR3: TGCGCCAGCAGCCCGGGACTAGCGGAATCTACCGGGTCCTACAATGAGCAGTTCTTC. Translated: CASSPGLAESTGSYNEQFF.

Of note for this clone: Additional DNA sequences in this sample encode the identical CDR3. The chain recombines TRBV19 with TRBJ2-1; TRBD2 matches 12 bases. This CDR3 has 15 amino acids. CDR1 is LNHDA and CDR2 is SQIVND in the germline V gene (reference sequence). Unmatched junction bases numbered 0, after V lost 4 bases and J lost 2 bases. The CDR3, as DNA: TGTGCCAGTAGTAGGACTAGCGGGACCTACAATGAGCAGTTCTTC. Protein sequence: CASSRTSGTYNEQFF.

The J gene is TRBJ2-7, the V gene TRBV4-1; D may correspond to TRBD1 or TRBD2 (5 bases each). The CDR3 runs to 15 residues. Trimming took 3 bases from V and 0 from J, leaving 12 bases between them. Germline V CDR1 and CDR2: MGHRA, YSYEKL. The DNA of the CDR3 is TGCGCCAGCAGCCAGTACGGGACCGCCTCCTACGAGCAGTACTTC. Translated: CASSQYGTASYEQYF.

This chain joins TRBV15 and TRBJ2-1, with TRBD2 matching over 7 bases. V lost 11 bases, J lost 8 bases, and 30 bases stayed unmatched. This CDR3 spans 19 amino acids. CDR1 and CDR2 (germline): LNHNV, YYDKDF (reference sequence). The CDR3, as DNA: TGTGCCCCTCTCCACGGCTCCCATGAGCGGGGCGGGAGAGGCGATGAGCAGTTCTTC. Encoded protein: CAPLHGSHERGGRGDEQFF.